The 14 T cell receptor beta chains below come from one sample, sequenced in a study of cytomegalovirus exposure and HLA in healthy donors. PCR amplification relied on 60 Vbeta primers (plus 13 Jbeta primers). Produced via immunoSEQ multiplex PCR; TCRdb's table is partial and in-frame only. The profile shows some 110,000 clones, approximately 82% of them singletons. Material for sequencing was PBMCs. Receptor source: a man between 35 and 55 years old in good health and CMV-seropositive.

The count of this clone is one. The rearrangement links TRBV7-9 to TRBJ2-7, with D perhaps TRBD1 (6 bases). Trimming took 5 bases from V and 6 from J, leaving 20 bases between them. Germline V gene data show CDR1 as SEHNR and CDR2 as FQNEAQ (reference sequence). CDR3 length: 15 amino acids. CDR3 nucleotides: TGTGCCAGCAGCCCCCAAGGGGGTATTCTCGGCGAGCAGTACTTC. It codes for CASSPQGGILGEQYF.

J is TRBJ2-7 and V is TRBV11-2, with 8 bases matching TRBD1. J gave up 7 bases and V 4 bases, and 6 bases lay outside the gene matches. The CDR3 loop spans 13 amino acids. CDR1 is SGHAT, CDR2 FQNNGV, per germline. This CDR3 reads CASSSQGALEQYF. The CDR3 nucleotides read TGTGCCAGCAGCTCCCAGGGGGCGCTTGAGCAGTACTTC. Filled out from reference TRBV11-2 and TRBJ2-7, the complete variable domain reads EAGVAQSPRYKIIEKRQSVAFWCNPISGHATLYWYQQILGQGPKLLIQFQNNGVVDDSQLPKDRFSAERLKGVDSTLKIQPAKLEDSAVYLCASSSQGALEQYFGPGTRLTVT.

The CDR3 nucleotides are TGCGCCAGCAGCCAAGATCCTGGGCAGGGGACGAGTCTTGGCTACACCTTC. Protein product: CASSQDPGQGTSLGYTF. J is TRBJ1-2 and V is TRBV4-1; TRBD1 might be the D (6 bases). This CDR3 region has 17 residues. Trimming shortened V by 0 bases and J by 7 bases, and 21 bases separated the two germline ends. Germline V lookup: CDR1 MGHRA, CDR2 YSYEKL.

Worth noting for this clone: One junction end disagrees with the germline gene, perhaps due to a read error. The chain links TRBV6-1 to TRBJ2-4, with TRBD1 identical over 8 bases. The germline V gene encodes CDR1 MNHNS and CDR2 SASEGT. The CDR3 has 14 residues. The CDR3 region is CASRTVQGANSQYF. CDR3 in DNA: TGTGCCAGCAGGACGGTCCAGGGGGCGAACAGTCAGTACTTC.

This clone came up a few times. The chain combines TRBV15 with TRBJ2-1, with 7 nucleotides matching TRBD2. The CDR3 extends over 14 amino acids. J gave up 0 bases and V 9 bases, and 5 bases lay outside the gene matches. The germline V gene has CDR1 LNHNV and CDR2 YYDKDF (reference sequence). DNA of the CDR3: TGTGCCACGGGAGGGCGGAGCTCCTACAATGAGCAGTTCTTC. Translated, it gives CATGGRSSYNEQFF.

The chain uses TRBV30 and TRBJ1-5; no definite D call. Germline loops: CDR1 GTSNPN, CDR2 SVGIG (reference sequence). This CDR3 region has 15 residues. V was pared by 3 bases and J by 3 bases, with 15 bases between. The chain's CDR3 is CAWSSSLKNNQPQHF. CDR3 DNA sequence: TGTGCCTGGAGCTCATCCCTAAAAAACAATCAGCCCCAGCATTTT.

This clone showed up just a few times. The chain is built from TRBV28 and TRBJ1-5; D gene ambiguous. V was shortened by 5 bases and J by 5 bases, with 16 bases between the two germline ends. CDR1 and CDR2 (germline): MDHEN, SYDVKM. CDR3 length equals 15 residues. CDR3 coding DNA: TGTGCCAGCAGTCCCCCAGGAAGGATCCATCAGCCCCAGCATTTT. Protein sequence: CASSPPGRIHQPQHF.

On this clone: One end of the junction is discordant with germline, which a read error may explain. The chain couples TRBV6-6 to TRBJ2-4, with 11 bases identical to TRBD1. Germline CDR1 is MNHNY and CDR2 is SVGAGI (reference sequence). The CDR3 contains 16 residues. The CDR3 nucleotides are TGTGCCAGCAGTTACGTCGGACAGGGGGCGCGGAACAGTCAGTACTTC. It is translated as CASSYVGQGARNSQYF.

The chain carries TRBV29-1 and TRBJ2-3; perhaps TRBD1 as D (5 bases). V shed 4 bases and J shed 4 bases, with 15 bases lying between them. The CDR3 consists of 14 residues. The germline V gene has CDR1 SQVTM and CDR2 ANQGSEA. CDR3 region: CSVVGVRAADTQYF. DNA for the CDR3: TGCAGCGTTGTGGGCGTCAGGGCGGCAGATACGCAGTATTTT.

This CDR3 reads CASSPRETYEQYF. In DNA form, the CDR3 reads TGTGCCAGCAGCCCCAGGGAAACCTACGAGCAGTACTTC. The V and J genes are TRBV21-1 and TRBJ2-5; the table's D gene call, TRBD1, was not cross checked with the DNA. Gene TRBJ2-7 matches the end of the DNA better, so the J call may be wrong. TRBV21-1 is a pseudogene locus. The CDR3 consists of 13 residues.

This clone was recorded only once. This chain uses TRBV5-1 with TRBJ2-7; 8 nucleotides line up with TRBD2. The germline V gene has CDR1 SGHRS and CDR2 YFSETQ. The CDR3 totals 14 residues. Trimming removed 0 bases from V and 2 bases from J; junction bases left unmatched: 1. The chain's CDR3 is CASSLVAGPYEQYF. The CDR3 DNA reads as TGCGCCAGCAGCTTGGTAGCGGGACCCTACGAGCAGTACTTC.

As concerns this clone: One end of the junction does not line up with germline, which may come from a read error. The rearrangement joins TRBV4-1 to TRBJ2-4, with D perhaps matching TRBD2 (5 bases). CDR3 length: 17 residues. Germline lookup yields CDR1 MGHRA and CDR2 YSYEKL. The CDR3 sequence is CASSHPRAEGTGNSQYF. The CDR3 nucleotides are TGCGCCAGCAGCCACCCCCGGGCCGAAGGCACGGGAAACAGTCAGTACTTC.

V gene TRBV29-1 combines with J gene TRBJ1-1, with 9 bases aligning to TRBD1. CDR1 is SQVTM and CDR2 is ANQGSEA in the germline V gene. The J segment lost 6 bases and the V segment lost 5 bases, leaving 16 bases of the junction unmatched. This CDR3 has 16 amino acids. CDR3 sequence: CSVIYSLGQGLSEAFF. In nucleotides, the CDR3 is TGCAGCGTTATCTATTCGCTGGGACAGGGTTTGTCTGAAGCTTTCTTT.

Worth noting for this clone: Other DNA sequences within the sample encode an identical CDR3. The chain uses TRBV7-2 and TRBJ2-7; 10 positions match TRBD1. Germline V gene lookup returns CDR1 SGHTA and CDR2 FQGNSA. V trimming: 4 bases; J trimming: 4 bases; junction bases outside the gene matches: 4. The CDR3 has 14 residues. Here the CDR3 reads CASSYGTGVYEQYF. CDR3 nucleotides: TGTGCCAGCAGCTACGGGACAGGGGTGTACGAGCAGTACTTC.